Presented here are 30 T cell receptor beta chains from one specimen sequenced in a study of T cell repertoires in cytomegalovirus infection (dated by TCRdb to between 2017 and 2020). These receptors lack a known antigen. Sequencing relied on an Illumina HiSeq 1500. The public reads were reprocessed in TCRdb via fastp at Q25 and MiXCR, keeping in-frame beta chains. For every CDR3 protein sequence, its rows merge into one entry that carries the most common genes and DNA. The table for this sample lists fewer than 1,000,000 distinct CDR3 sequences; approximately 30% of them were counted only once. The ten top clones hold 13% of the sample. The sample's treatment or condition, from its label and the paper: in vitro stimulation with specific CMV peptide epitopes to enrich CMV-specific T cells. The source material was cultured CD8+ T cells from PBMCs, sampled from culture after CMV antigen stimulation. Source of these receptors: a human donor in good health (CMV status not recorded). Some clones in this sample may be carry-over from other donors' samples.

The DNA for the CDR3 is TGTGCCAGCAGTTACTCGACCTCCTTGAGCTCCTACAATGAGCAGTTCTTC. This translates into CASSYSTSLSSYNEQFF. The chain recombines TRBV6-2 or TRBV6-3 with TRBJ2-1; D is uncertain. Germline V gene sequence: CDR1 MNHEY, CDR2 SVGEGT. V gave up 0 bases and J gave up 0 bases, with 12 bases separating them. The CDR3 covers 17 residues.

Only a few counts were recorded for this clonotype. DNA for the CDR3: TGTGCCAGCAGCCACGCGACCCGAGGGACCGGGGAGCTGTTTTTT. This translates into CASSHATRGTGELFF. The chain joins TRBV14 to TRBJ2-2; possibly TRBD2 for D (5 bases). Trimming took off 3 bases at V and 5 bases at J, with 13 bases between the two ends. This CDR3 region has 15 residues. Germline values: CDR1 SGHDN, CDR2 FVKESK.

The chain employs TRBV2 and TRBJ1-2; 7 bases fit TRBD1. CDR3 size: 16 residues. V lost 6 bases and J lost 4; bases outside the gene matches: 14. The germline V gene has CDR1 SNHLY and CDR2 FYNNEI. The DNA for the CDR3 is TGTGCCAGCAGCCCTGGAGGAAGAGGGGGCCCCTATGGCTACACCTTC. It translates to CASSPGGRGGPYGYTF.

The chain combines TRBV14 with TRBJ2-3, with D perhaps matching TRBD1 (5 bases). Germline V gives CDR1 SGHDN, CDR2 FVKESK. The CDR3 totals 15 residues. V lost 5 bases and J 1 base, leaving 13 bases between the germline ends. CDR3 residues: CASSSDPTGTDTQYF. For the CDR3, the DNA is TGTGCCAGCAGCTCCGACCCGACAGGCACAGATACGCAGTATTTT. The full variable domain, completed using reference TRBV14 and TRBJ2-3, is EAGVTQFPSHSVIEKGQTVTLRCDPISGHDNLYWYRRVMGKEIKFLLHFVKESKQDESGMPNNRFLAERTGGTYSTLKVQPAELEDSGVYFCASSSDPTGTDTQYFGPGTRLTVL.

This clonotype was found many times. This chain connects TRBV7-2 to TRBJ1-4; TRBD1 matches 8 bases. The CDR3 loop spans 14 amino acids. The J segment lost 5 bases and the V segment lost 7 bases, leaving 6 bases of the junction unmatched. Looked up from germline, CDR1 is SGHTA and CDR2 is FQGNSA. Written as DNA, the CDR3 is TGTGCCAGCAACCCGACAGGGGAAAATGAAAAACTGTTTTTT. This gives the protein CASNPTGENEKLFF.

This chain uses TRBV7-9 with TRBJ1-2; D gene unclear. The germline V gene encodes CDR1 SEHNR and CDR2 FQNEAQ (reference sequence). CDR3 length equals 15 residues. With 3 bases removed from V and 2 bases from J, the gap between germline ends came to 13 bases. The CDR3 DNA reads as TGTGCCAGCAGCTTGGAGGAGGCAGCCAACTATGGCTACACCTTC. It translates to CASSLEEAANYGYTF.

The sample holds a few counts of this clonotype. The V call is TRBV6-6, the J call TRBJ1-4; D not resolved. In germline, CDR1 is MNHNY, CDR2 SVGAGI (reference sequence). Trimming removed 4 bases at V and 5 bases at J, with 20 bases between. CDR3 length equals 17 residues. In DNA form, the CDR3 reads TGTGCCAGCAGTTGGACCCCTGAGGGCAGAGTAAATGAAAAACTGTTTTTT. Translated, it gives CASSWTPEGRVNEKLFF.

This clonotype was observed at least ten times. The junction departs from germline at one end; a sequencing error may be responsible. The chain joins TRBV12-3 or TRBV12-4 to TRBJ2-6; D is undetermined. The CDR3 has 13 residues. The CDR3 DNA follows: TGTGCCAGCAAAAACTCTGGCGCCAACGTCCTGACTTTC. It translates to CASKNSGANVLTF.

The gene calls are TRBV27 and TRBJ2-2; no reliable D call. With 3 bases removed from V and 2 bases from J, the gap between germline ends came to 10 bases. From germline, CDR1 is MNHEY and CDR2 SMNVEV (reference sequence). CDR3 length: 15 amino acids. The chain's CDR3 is CASSLGKINTGELFF. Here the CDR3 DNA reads TGTGCCAGCAGTTTGGGAAAAATAAACACCGGGGAGCTGTTTTTT.

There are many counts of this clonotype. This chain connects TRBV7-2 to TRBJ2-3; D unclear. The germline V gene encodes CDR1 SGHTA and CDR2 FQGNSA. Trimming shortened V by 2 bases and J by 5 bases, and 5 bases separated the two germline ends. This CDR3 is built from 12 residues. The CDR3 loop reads CASSLYGDTQYF. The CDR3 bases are TGTGCCAGCAGCTTATATGGAGATACGCAGTATTTT. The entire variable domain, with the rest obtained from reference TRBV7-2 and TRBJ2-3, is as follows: GAGVSQSPSNKVTEKGKDVELRCDPISGHTALYWYRQSLGQGLEFLIYFQGNSAPDKSGLPSDRFSAERTGGSVSTLTIQRTQQEDSAVYLCASSLYGDTQYFGPGTRLTVL.

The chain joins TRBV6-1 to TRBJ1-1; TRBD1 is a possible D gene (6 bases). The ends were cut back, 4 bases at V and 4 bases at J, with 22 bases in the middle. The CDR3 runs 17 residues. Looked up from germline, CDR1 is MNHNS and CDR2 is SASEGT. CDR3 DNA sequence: TGTGCCAGCAGTGCAAAGCCAGGGGACGGTCTTGGCACTGAAGCTTTCTTT. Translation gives CASSAKPGDGLGTEAFF.

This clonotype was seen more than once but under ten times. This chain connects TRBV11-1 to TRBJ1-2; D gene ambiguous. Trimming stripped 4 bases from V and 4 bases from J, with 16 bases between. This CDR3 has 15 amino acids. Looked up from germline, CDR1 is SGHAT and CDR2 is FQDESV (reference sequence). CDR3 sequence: CASSSKPSGIYGYTF. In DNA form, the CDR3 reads TGTGCCAGCAGCTCTAAACCGTCAGGCATCTATGGCTACACCTTC.

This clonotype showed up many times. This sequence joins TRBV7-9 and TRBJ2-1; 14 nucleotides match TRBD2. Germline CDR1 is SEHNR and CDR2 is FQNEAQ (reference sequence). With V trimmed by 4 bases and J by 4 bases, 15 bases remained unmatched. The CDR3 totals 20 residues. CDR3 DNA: TGTGCCAGCAGCTCCCCAGAGTCGGGACTAGCGGGGGAAAGTTACAATGAGCAGTTCTTC. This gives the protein CASSSPESGLAGESYNEQFF. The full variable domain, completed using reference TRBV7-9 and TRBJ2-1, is DTGVSQNPRHKITKRGQNVTFRCDPISEHNRLYWYRQTLGQGPEFLTYFQNEAQLEKSRLLSDRFSAERPKGSFSTLEIQRTEQGDSAMYLCASSSPESGLAGESYNEQFFGPGTRLTVL.

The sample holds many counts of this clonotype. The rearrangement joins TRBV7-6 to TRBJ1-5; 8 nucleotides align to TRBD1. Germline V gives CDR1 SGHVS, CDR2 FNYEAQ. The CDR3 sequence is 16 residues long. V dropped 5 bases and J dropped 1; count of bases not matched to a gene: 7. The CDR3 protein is CASSNQGAGSNQPQHF. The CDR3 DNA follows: TGTGCCAGCAGCAATCAGGGGGCGGGAAGCAATCAGCCCCAGCATTTT. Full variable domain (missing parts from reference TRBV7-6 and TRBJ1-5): GAGVSQSPRYKVTKRGQDVALRCDPISGHVSLYWYRQALGQGPEFLTYFNYEAQQDKSGLPNDRFSAERPEGSISTLTIQRTEQRDSAMYRCASSNQGAGSNQPQHFGDGTRLSIL.

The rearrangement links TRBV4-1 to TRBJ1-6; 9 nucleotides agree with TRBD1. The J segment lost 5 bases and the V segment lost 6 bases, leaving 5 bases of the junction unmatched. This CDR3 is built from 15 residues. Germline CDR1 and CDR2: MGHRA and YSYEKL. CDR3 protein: CASRTWDRDNSPLHF. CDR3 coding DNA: TGCGCCAGCAGGACCTGGGACAGGGATAATTCACCCCTCCACTTT.

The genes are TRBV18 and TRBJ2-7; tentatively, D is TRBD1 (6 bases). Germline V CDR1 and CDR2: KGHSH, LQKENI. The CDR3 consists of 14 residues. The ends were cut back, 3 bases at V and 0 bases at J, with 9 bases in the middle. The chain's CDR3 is CASSPRGTSYEQYF. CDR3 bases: TGTGCCAGCTCACCGAGGGGGACCTCCTACGAGCAGTACTTC. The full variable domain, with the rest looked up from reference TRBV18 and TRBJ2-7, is NAGVMQNPRHLVRRRGQEARLRCSPMKGHSHVYWYRQLPEEGLKFMVYLQKENIIDESGMPKERFSAEFPKEGPSILRIQQVVRGDSAAYFCASSPRGTSYEQYFGPGTRLTVT.

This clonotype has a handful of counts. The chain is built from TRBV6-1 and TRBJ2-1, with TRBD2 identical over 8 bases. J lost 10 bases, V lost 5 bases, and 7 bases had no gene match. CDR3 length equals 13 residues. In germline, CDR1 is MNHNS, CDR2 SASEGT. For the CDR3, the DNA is TGTGCCAGCAGTTTGGGCGGGGGGATAGAGCAGTTCTTC. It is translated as CASSLGGGIEQFF.

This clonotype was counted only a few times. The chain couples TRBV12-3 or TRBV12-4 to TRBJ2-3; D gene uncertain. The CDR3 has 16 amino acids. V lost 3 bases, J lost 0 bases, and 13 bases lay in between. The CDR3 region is CASSFRTVTSTDTQYF. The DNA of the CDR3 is TGTGCCAGCAGTTTCCGGACGGTTACTAGCACAGATACGCAGTATTTT.

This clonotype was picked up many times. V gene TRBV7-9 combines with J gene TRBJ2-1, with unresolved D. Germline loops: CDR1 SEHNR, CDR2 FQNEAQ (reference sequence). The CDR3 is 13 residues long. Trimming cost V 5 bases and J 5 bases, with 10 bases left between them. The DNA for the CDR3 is TGTGCCAGCAGCCCCCGCCTGGACAATGAGCAGTTCTTC. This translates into CASSPRLDNEQFF.

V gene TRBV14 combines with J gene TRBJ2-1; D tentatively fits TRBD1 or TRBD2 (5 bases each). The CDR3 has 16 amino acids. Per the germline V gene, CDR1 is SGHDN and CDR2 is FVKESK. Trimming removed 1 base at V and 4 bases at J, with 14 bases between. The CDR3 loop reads CASSQATGPKYNEQFF. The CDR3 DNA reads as TGTGCCAGCAGCCAAGCTACGGGGCCCAAGTACAATGAGCAGTTCTTC.

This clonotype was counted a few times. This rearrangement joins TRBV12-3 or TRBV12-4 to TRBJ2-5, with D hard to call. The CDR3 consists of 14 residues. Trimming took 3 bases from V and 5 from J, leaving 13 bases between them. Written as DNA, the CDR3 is TGTGCCAGCAGTTTGGAGAGGTCTCGGGAGACCCAGTACTTC. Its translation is CASSLERSRETQYF.

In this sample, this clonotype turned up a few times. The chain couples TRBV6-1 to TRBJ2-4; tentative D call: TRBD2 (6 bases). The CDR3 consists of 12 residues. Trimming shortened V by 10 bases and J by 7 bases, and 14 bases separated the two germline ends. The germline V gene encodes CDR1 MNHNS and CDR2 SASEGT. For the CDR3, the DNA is TGTGCCATCCGGGACTGGGGGAACATTCAGTACTTC. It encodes CAIRDWGNIQYF.

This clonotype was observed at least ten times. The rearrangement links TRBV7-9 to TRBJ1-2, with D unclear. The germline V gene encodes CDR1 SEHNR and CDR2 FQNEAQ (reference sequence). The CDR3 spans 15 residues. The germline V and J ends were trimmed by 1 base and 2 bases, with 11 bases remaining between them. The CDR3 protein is CASSLVVSSNYGYTF. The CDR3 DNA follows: TGTGCCAGCAGCTTAGTGGTCAGCTCCAACTATGGCTACACCTTC.

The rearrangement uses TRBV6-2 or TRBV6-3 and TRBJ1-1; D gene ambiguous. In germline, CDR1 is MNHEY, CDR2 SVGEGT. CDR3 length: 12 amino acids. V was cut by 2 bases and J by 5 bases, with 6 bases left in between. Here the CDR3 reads CASSYEWTEAFF. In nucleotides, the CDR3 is TGTGCCAGCAGTTACGAGTGGACTGAAGCTTTCTTT.

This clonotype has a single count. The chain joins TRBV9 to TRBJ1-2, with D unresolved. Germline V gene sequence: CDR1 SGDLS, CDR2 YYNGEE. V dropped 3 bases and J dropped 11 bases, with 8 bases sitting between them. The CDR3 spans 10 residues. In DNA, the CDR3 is TGTGCCAGCAGCGGACCATCATACACCTTC. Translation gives CASSGPSYTF.

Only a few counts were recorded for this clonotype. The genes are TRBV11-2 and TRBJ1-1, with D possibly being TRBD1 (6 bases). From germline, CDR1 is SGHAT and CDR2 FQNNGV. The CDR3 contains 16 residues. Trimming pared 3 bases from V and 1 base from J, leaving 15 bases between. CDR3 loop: CASSFGTRGGNTEAFF. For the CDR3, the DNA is TGTGCCAGCAGCTTTGGGACTAGGGGGGGGAACACTGAAGCTTTCTTT.

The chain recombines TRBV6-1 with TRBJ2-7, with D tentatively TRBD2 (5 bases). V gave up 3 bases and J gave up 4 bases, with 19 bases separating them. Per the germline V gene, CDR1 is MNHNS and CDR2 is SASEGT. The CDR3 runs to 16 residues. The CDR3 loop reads CASSELAGDIGYEQYF. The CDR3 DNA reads TGTGCCAGCAGTGAGTTAGCCGGGGATATTGGTTACGAGCAGTACTTC.

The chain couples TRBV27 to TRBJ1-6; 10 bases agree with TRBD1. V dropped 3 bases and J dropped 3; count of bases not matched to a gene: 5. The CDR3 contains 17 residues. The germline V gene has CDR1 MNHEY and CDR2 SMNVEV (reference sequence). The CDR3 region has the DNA TGTGCCAGCAGTTTGACCGGGACAGGGGTCTATAATTCACCCCTCCACTTT. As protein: CASSLTGTGVYNSPLHF.

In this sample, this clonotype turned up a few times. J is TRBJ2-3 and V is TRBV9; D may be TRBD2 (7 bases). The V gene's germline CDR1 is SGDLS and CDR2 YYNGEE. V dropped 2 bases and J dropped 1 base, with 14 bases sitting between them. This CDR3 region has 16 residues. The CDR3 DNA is TGTGCCAGCAGCGTTACCGCGGGGGCCGGCACAGATACGCAGTATTTT. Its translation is CASSVTAGAGTDTQYF.

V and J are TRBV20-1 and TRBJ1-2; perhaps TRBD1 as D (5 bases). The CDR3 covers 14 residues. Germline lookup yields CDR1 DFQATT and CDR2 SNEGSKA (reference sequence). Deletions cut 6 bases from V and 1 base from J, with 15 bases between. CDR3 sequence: CSAPLLGVNYGYTF. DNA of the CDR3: TGCAGTGCCCCCCTCCTGGGGGTTAACTATGGCTACACCTTC.